This TCR beta chain was captured by sequencing in a study of T cells expressing NK-cell markers. The wider study: Sorted CD3+CD56+NKG2C+, CD3+CD56+NKG2C- and CD3+CD56-NKG2C+ T-cell subsets were beta-chain profiled. Seven of the eight sequenced donors were classified as HCMV-seropositive, and one was classified as seronegative. Findings and limits, study-wide: Clarity on HCMV specificity was lacking for the expanded NKG2C+ T cell clones.

About this clonotype itself: Its antigen is currently unknown.

Scientists made TCR beta cDNA using 5'RACE template switching with UMIs. TCRdb re-called the 5' RACE reads and shows each CDR3 protein once, DNA omitted. The sample holds roughly 450,000 distinct CDR3 sequences. This CDR3 comprises 13 residues. Sequenced input: blood T cells: a sorted CD56 or NKG2C T cell subset, CD4+ or CD8+ T cells, or bulk PBMC T cells (not recorded which). The rearrangement joins TRBV12-3 or TRBV12-4 to TRBJ2-4; TCRdb reports TRBD1, a call that lacks DNA to check it against. This receptor was taken from a woman in her fifties or sixties in good health. This chain's CDR3 is CASSVDSVNIQYF.